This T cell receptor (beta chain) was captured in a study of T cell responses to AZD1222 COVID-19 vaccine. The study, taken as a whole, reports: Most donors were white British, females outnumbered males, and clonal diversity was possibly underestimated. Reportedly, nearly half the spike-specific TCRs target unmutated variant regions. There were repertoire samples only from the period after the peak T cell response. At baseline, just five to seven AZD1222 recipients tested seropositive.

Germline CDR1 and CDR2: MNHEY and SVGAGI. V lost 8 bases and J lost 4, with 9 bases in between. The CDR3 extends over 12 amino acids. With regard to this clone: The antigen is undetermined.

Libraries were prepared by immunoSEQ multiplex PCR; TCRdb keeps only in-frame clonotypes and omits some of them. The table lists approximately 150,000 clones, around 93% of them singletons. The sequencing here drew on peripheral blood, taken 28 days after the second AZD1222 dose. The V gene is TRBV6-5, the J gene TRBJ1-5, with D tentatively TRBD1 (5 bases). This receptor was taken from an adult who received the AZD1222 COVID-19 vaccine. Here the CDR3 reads CASLWGNQPQHF. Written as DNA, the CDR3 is TGTGCCAGCTTATGGGGGAATCAGCCCCAGCATTTT.